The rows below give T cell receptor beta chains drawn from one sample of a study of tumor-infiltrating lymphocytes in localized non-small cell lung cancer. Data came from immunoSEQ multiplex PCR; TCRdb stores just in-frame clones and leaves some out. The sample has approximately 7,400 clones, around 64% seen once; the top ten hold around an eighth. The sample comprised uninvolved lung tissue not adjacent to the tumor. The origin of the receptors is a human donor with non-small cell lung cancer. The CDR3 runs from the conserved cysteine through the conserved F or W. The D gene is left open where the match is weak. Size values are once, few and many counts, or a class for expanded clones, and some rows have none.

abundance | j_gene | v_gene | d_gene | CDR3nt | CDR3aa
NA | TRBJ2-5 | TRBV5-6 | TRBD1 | TGTGCCAGCAGCACAGGGGTACGAGAGACCCAGTACTTC | CASSTGVRETQYF
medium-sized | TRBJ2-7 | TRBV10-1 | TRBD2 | TGCGCCAGCGGGCGGACTAGAGCTTCCTACGAGCAGTACTTC | CASGRTRASYEQYF
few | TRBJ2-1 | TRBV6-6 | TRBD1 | TGTGCCAGCAGTAGCCGGGACAGGGGGAACAATGAGCAGTTCTTC | CASSSRDRGNNEQFF
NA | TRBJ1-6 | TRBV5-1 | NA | TGCGCCAGCAGCTTGGACACCGTGAATTCACCCCTCCACTTT | CASSLDTVNSPLHF
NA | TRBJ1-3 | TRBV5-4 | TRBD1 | TGTGCCAGCAGCAATAACAGGGGGAGCTCTGGAAACACCATATATTTT | CASSNNRGSSGNTIYF
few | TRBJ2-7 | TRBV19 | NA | TGTGCCAGTAGTATTGGAGGTTCCTACGAGCAGTACTTC | CASSIGGSYEQYF
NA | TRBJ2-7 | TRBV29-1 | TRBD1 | TGCAGCGTTGAAGATCGGAGACAGGGCGCCGAGCAGTACTTC | CSVEDRRQGAEQYF
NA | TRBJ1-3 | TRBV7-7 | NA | TGTGCCAGCTCAGAGCAACGTGGAAACACCATATATTTT | CASSEQRGNTIYF
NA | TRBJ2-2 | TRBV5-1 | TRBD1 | TGCGCCAGCAGCTATGGACAGGGTTTTCTTACCGGGGAGCTGTTTTTT | CASSYGQGFLTGELFF
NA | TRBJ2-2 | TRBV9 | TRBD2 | TGTGCCAGCAGTGGGACTAGCGGGGGGCCCTCGAACACCGGGGAGCTGTTTTTT | CASSGTSGGPSNTGELFF